The 27 T cell receptor beta chains reported below all come from one sample, sequenced in a study of shared clonotypes between healthy human individuals. The data were produced by immunoSEQ multiplex PCR, yet TCRdb's version contains in-frame clones alone and is incomplete. Of 400,000 to 500,000 clones listed, 79% are singletons. Sequencing was performed on PBMCs. All receptors derive from a woman aged 35 to 49 in good health. Some clones in this sample may be carry-over from other donors' samples.

V is TRBV15 and J is TRBJ2-5, with 8 bases that match TRBD1. With 0 bases clipped from V and 7 bases from J, the junction kept 13 bases outside the gene matches. Looked up from germline, CDR1 is LNHNV and CDR2 is YYDKDF (reference sequence). The CDR3 extends over 17 amino acids. The CDR3 sequence is CATSRDKGAGGAGTQYF. The CDR3 bases are TGTGCCACCAGCAGAGATAAGGGAGCAGGGGGCGCGGGGACCCAGTACTTC.

CDR3 amino acids: CASSPLAGGPRENNEQFF. The CDR3 bases are TGTGCCAGCAGCCCCCTAGCGGGAGGCCCGAGGGAGAACAATGAGCAGTTCTTC. The chain couples TRBV7-3 to TRBJ2-1, with TRBD2 identical over 11 bases. The germline V gene has CDR1 SGHTA and CDR2 FQGTGA. Losses at the gene ends were 5 bases for V and 5 bases for J; bases not matched to a gene: 14. The CDR3 contains 18 residues.

The J gene is TRBJ1-1, the V gene TRBV6-6; a weak D match, TRBD1 (6 bases). The CDR3 loop spans 16 amino acids. The germline V gene has CDR1 MNHNY and CDR2 SVGAGI (reference sequence). V lost 6 bases to trimming and J lost 5 bases, with 22 bases between them. The CDR3 protein is CASRNHRQGRGTEAFF. The CDR3, as DNA: TGTGCCAGCAGAAACCATCGTCAGGGGAGGGGTACTGAAGCTTTCTTT.

This clone was observed a single time. The V and J genes are TRBV28 and TRBJ1-4; D ambiguous. The germline CDR1 and CDR2 sequences are MDHEN and SYDVKM. Trimming pared 6 bases from V and 6 bases from J, leaving 14 bases between. This CDR3 contains 14 residues. The CDR3: CASSHLGDDEKLFF. As DNA, the CDR3 is TGTGCCAGCAGCCACCTCGGGGATGATGAAAAACTGTTTTTT.

This clone was detected only once. This chain joins TRBV11-2 and TRBJ1-1, with D possibly TRBD1 on 6 matching bases. Trimming stripped 2 bases from V and 6 bases from J, with 25 bases between. The CDR3 has 18 amino acids. Germline V gene lookup returns CDR1 SGHAT and CDR2 FQNNGV. Here the CDR3 reads CASSLISRGPQVRAEAFF. The CDR3 coding sequence is TGTGCCAGCAGCTTAATAAGTCGGGGGCCACAGGTTAGGGCTGAAGCTTTCTTT.

This clone has at least ten counts. This chain joins TRBV29-1 and TRBJ2-5, with D uncertain. V dropped 8 bases and J dropped 2 bases, with 12 bases sitting between them. The CDR3 is made up of 12 amino acids. The germline V gene has CDR1 SQVTM and CDR2 ANQGSEA. For the CDR3, the DNA is TGCAGCTACAACGGAATACAAGAGACCCAGTACTTC. Translating gives CSYNGIQETQYF.

The V gene is TRBV5-1, the J gene TRBJ2-3, with D possibly being TRBD2 (5 bases). CDR3 length: 15 residues. Between the trimmed V and J ends, which lost 4 bases and 2 bases, there was a span of 14 bases. Germline CDR1 and CDR2: SGHRS and YFSETQ. The CDR3 nucleotides read TGCGCCAGCAGCCCACTTCGCGGGTCCACAGATACGCAGTATTTT. This codes for CASSPLRGSTDTQYF.

The gene calls are TRBV15 and TRBJ2-1; no clear D. Trimming took 0 bases from V and 0 from J, leaving 6 bases between them. CDR1 and CDR2 from the germline V gene are LNHNV and YYDKDF (reference sequence). The CDR3 contains 15 residues. The DNA of the CDR3 is TGTGCCACCAGCAGAGATGGGCCCTCCTACAATGAGCAGTTCTTC. Translating it yields CATSRDGPSYNEQFF.

The rearrangement uses TRBV4-1 and TRBJ2-1, with TRBD2 matching 12 bases. Losses at the gene ends were 3 bases for V and 4 bases for J; bases not matched to a gene: 4. This CDR3 is 16 amino acids long. Germline loops: CDR1 MGHRA, CDR2 YSYEKL. CDR3 nucleotide sequence: TGCGCCAGCAGCCATCCCGGGACTAGCGGGTACAATGAGCAGTTCTTC. Its translation is CASSHPGTSGYNEQFF.

V and J are TRBV9 and TRBJ1-4; possible D gene TRBD1, 6 bases. V lost 0 bases to trimming and J lost 10 bases, with 16 bases between them. This CDR3 has 15 residues. Germline V CDR1 and CDR2: SGDLS, YYNGEE. The CDR3 nucleotides are TGTGCCAGCAGCGTAGGTGGAACAGGGAAAGGAAAACTGTTTTTT. Protein: CASSVGGTGKGKLFF.

The chain links TRBV2 to TRBJ1-1; 8 bases agree with TRBD1. The V gene end was trimmed by 4 bases and the J gene end by 4 bases; junction bases not matched to a gene: 5. This CDR3 region has 14 residues. CDR1 and CDR2 (germline): SNHLY, FYNNEI. The CDR3 region is CASSVDRGTTEAFF. Here the CDR3 DNA reads TGTGCCAGCAGTGTCGACAGGGGTACCACTGAAGCTTTCTTT.

The chain has TRBV18 and TRBJ2-1; D is unresolved. Per germline, CDR1 KGHSH and CDR2 LQKENI. V lost 3 bases and J 9 bases, leaving 15 bases between the germline ends. The CDR3 extends over 14 amino acids. The CDR3 coding sequence is TGTGCCAGCTCACCCGGTGATAGGGCCGGTGAGCAGTTCTTC. Residues: CASSPGDRAGEQFF.

This clone was observed a handful of times. The V call is TRBV10-2, the J call TRBJ1-3; TRBD1 agrees at 8 bases. CDR3 size: 17 residues. Germline V gives CDR1 WSHSY, CDR2 SAAADI. Losses at the gene ends were 6 bases for V and 0 bases for J; bases not matched to a gene: 10. CDR3 in amino acids: CASRQTGTGHSGNTIYF. The CDR3 DNA follows: TGCGCCAGCAGGCAAACCGGGACAGGTCACTCTGGAAACACCATATATTTT.

This sequence joins TRBV27 and TRBJ2-7; maybe TRBD2 (5 bases). Germline CDR1 reads MNHEY; CDR2 reads SMNVEV (reference sequence). The V gene lost 5 bases and the J gene lost 2 bases, with 13 bases spanning the gap. The CDR3 consists of 14 residues. The CDR3 bases are TGTGCCAGCAGTCCCCGGACTGGAACCTACGAGCAGTACTTC. Protein product: CASSPRTGTYEQYF.

This clone was observed at least ten times. The chain employs TRBV29-1 and TRBJ1-1, with D tentatively TRBD1 (5 bases). The germline CDR1 and CDR2 sequences are SQVTM and ANQGSEA. The CDR3 runs 13 residues. Deletions cut 3 bases from V and 4 bases from J, with 12 bases between. The CDR3 nucleotides are TGCAGCGTTGATCGAGGGGTTGGCACTGAAGCTTTCTTT. Its protein is CSVDRGVGTEAFF.

This chain connects TRBV5-1 to TRBJ2-3; D gene ambiguous. Looked up from germline, CDR1 is SGHRS and CDR2 is YFSETQ. This CDR3 comprises 13 residues. V lost 3 bases and J lost 2, with 7 bases in between. This CDR3 reads CASSSLDTDTQYF. The DNA for the CDR3 is TGCGCCAGCAGCTCCCTAGACACAGATACGCAGTATTTT.

This clone was recorded only once. The rearrangement links TRBV27 to TRBJ2-3, with D possibly being TRBD2 (6 bases). CDR3 size: 15 residues. Looked up from germline, CDR1 is MNHEY and CDR2 is SMNVEV (reference sequence). V lost 6 bases and J lost 0, with 13 bases in between. CDR3 loop: CASRISGFSTDTQYF. The DNA for the CDR3 is TGTGCCAGCAGGATAAGCGGGTTCAGCACAGATACGCAGTATTTT.

This chain joins TRBV5-1 and TRBJ2-7, with 13 nucleotides matching TRBD2. CDR3 size: 14 residues. Trimming removed 2 bases from V and 5 bases from J; junction bases left unmatched: 1. CDR1 is SGHRS and CDR2 is YFSETQ in the germline V gene. CDR3: CASSFGLAGDEQYF. The CDR3 nucleotides are TGCGCCAGCAGCTTTGGACTAGCGGGAGACGAGCAGTACTTC.

This clone is a singleton in its sample. CDR3 DNA sequence: TGTGCCAGCAGCGTAGTCCTTTGGCAGATCTCCTACGAGCAGTACTTC. Residues: CASSVVLWQISYEQYF. The chain is built from TRBV9 and TRBJ2-7; D is ambiguous. This CDR3 region has 16 residues. V lost 0 bases and J lost 0, with 13 bases in between. Germline assignment: CDR1 SGDLS and CDR2 YYNGEE.

The chain carries TRBV5-6 and TRBJ1-2; 9 bases are shared with TRBD1. The germline V gene encodes CDR1 SGHDT and CDR2 YYEEEE. V was clipped by 4 bases and J by 8 bases; unmatched bases: 9. The CDR3 consists of 14 residues. CDR3 DNA sequence: TGTGCCAGCAGCCCGAGGGGACAGGGACGAGGCTACACCTTC. Protein sequence: CASSPRGQGRGYTF.

For the CDR3, the DNA is TGTGCCAGCAGCGTATCCGGGTCCCAAGAGACCCAGTACTTC. It codes for CASSVSGSQETQYF. The chain carries TRBV9 and TRBJ2-5; no reliable D call. Trimming removed 1 base at V and 1 base at J, with 8 bases between. Looked up from germline, CDR1 is SGDLS and CDR2 is YYNGEE. The CDR3 has 14 residues.

The chain joins TRBV2 to TRBJ2-1, with D hard to call. Trimming left V 3 bases short and J 12 bases short, with 18 bases between. CDR1 is SNHLY, CDR2 FYNNEI, per germline. There are 14 residues in the CDR3. CDR3 amino acids: CASSERGQAIGQFF. The CDR3 nucleotides are TGTGCCAGCAGTGAGCGTGGGCAGGCGATAGGGCAGTTCTTC.

This clone appeared a single time. An end of the junction does not agree with germline; a read error may underlie this. The chain carries TRBV11-2 and TRBJ2-7; D ambiguous. The V gene's germline CDR1 is SGHAT and CDR2 FQNNGV. The CDR3 runs 15 residues. The CDR3 DNA reads TGTGCCAGCAGCTTAGGGCGTAGGAGCTCCTATGAGCAGTACTTC. It encodes CASSLGRRSSYEQYF.

The chain links TRBV11-3 to TRBJ2-3; D is unresolved. Germline V gene lookup returns CDR1 SGHNT and CDR2 YENEEA. The V and J ends lost 4 bases and 0 bases respectively, with 8 bases between them. The length of the CDR3 is 14 residues. The CDR3 nucleotides are TGTGCCAGCAGCTCTCCTGACAGCACAGATACGCAGTATTTT. It is translated as CASSSPDSTDTQYF.

Concerning this clone: Other DNA sequences in this specimen translate into the identical CDR3. This chain connects TRBV18 to TRBJ2-7; 10 positions agree with TRBD1. V lost 6 bases to trimming and J lost 5 bases; unmatched junction nucleotides: 7. CDR1 KGHSH and CDR2 LQKENI come from the germline V gene. The CDR3 length is 14 residues. The CDR3 DNA reads TGTGCCAGCTCTCCCGGGACAGGGGTCCACGAGCAGTACTTC. Protein sequence: CASSPGTGVHEQYF.

J is TRBJ2-7 and V is TRBV11-2; a weak D match, TRBD1 (6 bases). Germline V gene lookup returns CDR1 SGHAT and CDR2 FQNNGV. The germline V and J ends were trimmed by 1 base and 5 bases, with 12 bases remaining between them. The CDR3 loop spans 14 amino acids. Written as DNA, the CDR3 is TGTGCCAGCAGCTTAGCAGGGGTAACGAACGAGCAGTACTTC. This sequence encodes CASSLAGVTNEQYF.

The V gene is TRBV19, the J gene TRBJ1-5; D is ambiguous. CDR1 is LNHDA and CDR2 is SQIVND in the germline V gene (reference sequence). Trimming left V 6 bases short and J 3 bases short, with 9 bases between. This CDR3 has 13 residues. The CDR3 bases are TGTGCCAGTAGCGAGATGTACAATCAGCCCCAGCATTTT. As protein: CASSEMYNQPQHF.